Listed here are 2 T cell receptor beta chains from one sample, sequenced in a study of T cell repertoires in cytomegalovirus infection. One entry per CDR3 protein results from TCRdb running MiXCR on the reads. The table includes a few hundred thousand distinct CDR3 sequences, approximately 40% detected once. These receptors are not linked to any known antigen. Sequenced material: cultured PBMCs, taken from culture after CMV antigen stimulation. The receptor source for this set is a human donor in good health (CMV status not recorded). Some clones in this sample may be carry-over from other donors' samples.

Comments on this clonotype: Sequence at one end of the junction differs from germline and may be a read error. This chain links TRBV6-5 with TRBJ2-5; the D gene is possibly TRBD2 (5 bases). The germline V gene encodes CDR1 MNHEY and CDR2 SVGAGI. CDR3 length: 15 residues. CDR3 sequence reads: CAIGLGPAPREAQYF. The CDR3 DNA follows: TGTGCCATTGGACTGGGTCCAGCCCCTCGAGAGGCCCAGTACTTC.

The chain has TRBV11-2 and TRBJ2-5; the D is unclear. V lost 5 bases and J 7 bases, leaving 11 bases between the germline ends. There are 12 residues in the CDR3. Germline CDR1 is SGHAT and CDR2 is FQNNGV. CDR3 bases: TGTGCCAGCAGCACACTCCATGGGACCCAGTACTTC. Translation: CASSTLHGTQYF.